Below are 13 T cell receptor beta chains sequenced from a single sample in a study of shared clonotypes between healthy human individuals. Method: immunoSEQ multiplex PCR; TCRdb's copy keeps in-frame clones and lacks some. The sample holds hundreds of thousands of clones, more than 70% seen once. What was sequenced was memory CD4+ T cells sorted from blood. The subset denotes: CD45RA-negative fraction. These receptors originate from a woman between 25 and 40 years old in good health.

The J gene is TRBJ1-5, the V gene TRBV2; 10 bases agree with TRBD1. The CDR3 covers 15 residues. Germline CDR1 reads SNHLY; CDR2 reads FYNNEI. V shed 4 bases, J shed 6 bases, and the junction held 6 bases outside the gene matches. The CDR3 sequence: CASSGAGTGAQPQHF. The DNA for the CDR3 is TGTGCCAGCAGTGGGGCCGGGACAGGGGCTCAGCCCCAGCATTTT.

This chain uses TRBV28 with TRBJ1-1, with no clear D. The CDR3 contains 14 residues. The germline V and J ends were trimmed by 1 base and 1 base, with 7 bases remaining between them. The germline CDR1 and CDR2 sequences are MDHEN and SYDVKM. This CDR3 is CASSLLMANTEAFF. The DNA of the CDR3 is TGTGCCAGCAGTTTATTAATGGCGAACACTGAAGCTTTCTTT.

This sequence joins TRBV6-1 and TRBJ1-5, with D possibly TRBD1 on 6 matching bases. CDR1 is MNHNS and CDR2 is SASEGT in the germline V gene. V gave up 8 bases and J gave up 7 bases, with 12 bases separating them. The CDR3 spans 12 residues. CDR3 residues: CASHRVGQPQHF. CDR3 in DNA: TGTGCCAGCCACAGGGTGGGACAGCCCCAGCATTTT.

The chain recombines TRBV25-1 with TRBJ2-3; 11 positions agree with TRBD2. CDR1 is MGHDK, CDR2 SYGVNS, per germline. Trimming took 3 bases from V and 0 from J; bases not matched to a gene: 8. The length of the CDR3 is 18 residues. CDR3 in amino acids: CASSDPGLAAPSTDTQYF. DNA of the CDR3: TGTGCCAGCAGTGATCCGGGACTAGCGGCCCCTAGCACAGATACGCAGTATTTT.

This clone was picked up a small number of times. The J gene is TRBJ1-2, the V gene TRBV28; D call uncertain. This CDR3 spans 14 amino acids. Trimming pared 6 bases from V and 1 base from J, leaving 12 bases between. CDR1 is MDHEN and CDR2 is SYDVKM in the germline V gene. The CDR3 protein is CASRTAQYNYGYTF. The CDR3 DNA reads TGTGCCAGCAGGACCGCCCAGTATAACTATGGCTACACCTTC.

The chain couples TRBV28 to TRBJ1-6; 8 bases align to TRBD1. There are 14 residues in the CDR3. V was pared by 5 bases and J by 13 bases, with 10 bases of the junction left unmatched. Germline V CDR1 and CDR2: MDHEN, SYDVKM. Written as DNA, the CDR3 is TGTGCCAGCAGTCAGCGGGACAGGAGTGTCCCCCTCCACTTT. It translates to CASSQRDRSVPLHF. Supplemented by reference TRBV28 and TRBJ1-6, the full variable domain reads DVKVTQSSRYLVKRTGEKVFLECVQDMDHENMFWYRQDPGLGLRLIYFSYDVKMKEKGDIPEGYSVSREKKERFSLILESASTNQTSMYLCASSQRDRSVPLHFGNGTRLTVT.

This clone was recorded a few times. The rearrangement joins TRBV7-6 to TRBJ1-1; TRBD1 matches 8 bases. The CDR3 runs 14 residues. Germline V gives CDR1 SGHVS, CDR2 FNYEAQ. Germline trimming cut 5 bases from V and 4 bases from J; bases unmatched to any gene: 6. The CDR3 bases are TGTGCCAGCAGCCTCCGGACAGGGTTCACTGAAGCTTTCTTT. It specifies CASSLRTGFTEAFF.

This chain uses TRBV28 with TRBJ1-1, with D perhaps TRBD1 (6 bases). V lost 3 bases, J lost 3 bases, and 20 bases lay in between. Germline-derived CDR1 and CDR2 are MDHEN and SYDVKM. The CDR3 is 17 amino acids. Here the CDR3 DNA reads TGTGCCAGCAGTTTCGGGGGCCCGGGTGGGGTACACACTGAAGCTTTCTTT. Its translation: CASSFGGPGGVHTEAFF.

The gene calls are TRBV6-4 and TRBJ1-2, with D possibly matching TRBD1 (5 bases). CDR3 length: 12 residues. V lost 5 bases, J lost 2 bases, and 6 bases lay in between. CDR1 MRHNA and CDR2 SNTAGT come from the germline V gene. CDR3 region: CASSSGNYGYTF. The CDR3 coding sequence is TGTGCCAGCAGTTCAGGGAACTATGGCTACACCTTC.

The CDR3 region is CASSIDHGAAGGKNIQYF. CDR3 sequence (DNA): TGTGCCAGTAGTATAGATCACGGCGCAGCGGGAGGCAAAAACATTCAGTACTTC. V gene TRBV19 combines with J gene TRBJ2-4; 9 bases agree with TRBD2. CDR1 is LNHDA and CDR2 is SQIVND in the germline V gene (reference sequence). This CDR3 region has 18 residues. Trimming took 0 bases from V and 3 from J; bases not matched to a gene: 9.

This clone has a single count. The J gene is TRBJ1-2, the V gene TRBV7-6; D is unresolved. Trimming removed 4 bases from V and 5 bases from J, with 14 bases in between. This CDR3 is 14 amino acids long. The germline CDR1 and CDR2 sequences are SGHVS and FNYEAQ. The CDR3 loop reads CASSSVPEGYGYTF. The CDR3 DNA reads as TGTGCCAGCAGCTCCGTCCCAGAAGGGTATGGCTACACCTTC.

As DNA, the CDR3 is TGTGCCAGCAGTTTACTTTCCGGGGGCACAGATACGCAGTATTTT. It encodes CASSLLSGGTDTQYF. V usage is TRBV27 and J usage is TRBJ2-3, with D maybe TRBD2 (5 bases). The V end was cut by 2 bases, the J end by 1 base, with 10 bases between. CDR3 size: 15 residues. Germline lookup yields CDR1 MNHEY and CDR2 SMNVEV (reference sequence).

The rearrangement links TRBV28 to TRBJ1-5; D gene uncertain. Germline CDR1 is MDHEN and CDR2 is SYDVKM. This CDR3 has 12 amino acids. Trimming removed 8 bases from V and 6 bases from J, with 11 bases in between. CDR3 nucleotides: TGTGCCAGCGTGAGGGTTGGTCAGCCCCAGCATTTT. Translation: CASVRVGQPQHF.